Listed here is a single T cell receptor beta chain. Per germline, CDR1 SGHTA and CDR2 FQGNSA. The CDR3 consists of 13 residues. V shed 3 bases, J shed 8 bases, and the junction held 3 bases outside the gene matches. Method: immunoSEQ multiplex PCR; TCRdb's copy keeps in-frame clones and lacks some. The table shows fewer than 250,000 clones, with around 81% occurring only once. The data are from a study of blood T cell repertoires in COVID-19. Study-level background: From T cells, B-cell-depleted T cells, or PBMCs came the material, which was cDNA or gDNA.

Living in about two dozen US areas, the participants were between roughly 18 and 89 years of age. Grouping used clinical history reported by participants in a survey and questionnaire. The chain combines TRBV7-2 with TRBJ1-1; TRBD1 matches 10 bases. The TCR comes from a woman aged 45-59 years with acute COVID-19. Sequencing used PBMCs or T cells enriched from blood (not recorded which). CDR3 DNA sequence: TGTGCCAGCAGCTTGTGGGACAGGGGAGAAGCTTTCTTT. This sequence encodes CASSLWDRGEAFF.